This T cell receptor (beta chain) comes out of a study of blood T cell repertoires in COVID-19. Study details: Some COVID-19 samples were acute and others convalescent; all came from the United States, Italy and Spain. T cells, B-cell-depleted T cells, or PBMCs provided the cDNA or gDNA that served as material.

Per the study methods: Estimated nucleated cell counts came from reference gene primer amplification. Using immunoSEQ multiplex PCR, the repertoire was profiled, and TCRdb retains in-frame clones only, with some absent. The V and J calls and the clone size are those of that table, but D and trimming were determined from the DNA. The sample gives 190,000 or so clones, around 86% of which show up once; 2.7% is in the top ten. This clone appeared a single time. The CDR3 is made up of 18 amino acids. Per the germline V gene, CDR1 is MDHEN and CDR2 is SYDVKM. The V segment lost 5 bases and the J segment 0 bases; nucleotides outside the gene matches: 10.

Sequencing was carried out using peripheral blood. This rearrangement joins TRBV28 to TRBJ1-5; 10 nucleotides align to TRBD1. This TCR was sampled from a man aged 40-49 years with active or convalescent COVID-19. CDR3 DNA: TGTGCCAGCAGTCGATCAGGACAGGGGGGATATAGCAATCAGCCCCAGCATTTT. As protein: CASSRSGQGGYSNQPQHF.